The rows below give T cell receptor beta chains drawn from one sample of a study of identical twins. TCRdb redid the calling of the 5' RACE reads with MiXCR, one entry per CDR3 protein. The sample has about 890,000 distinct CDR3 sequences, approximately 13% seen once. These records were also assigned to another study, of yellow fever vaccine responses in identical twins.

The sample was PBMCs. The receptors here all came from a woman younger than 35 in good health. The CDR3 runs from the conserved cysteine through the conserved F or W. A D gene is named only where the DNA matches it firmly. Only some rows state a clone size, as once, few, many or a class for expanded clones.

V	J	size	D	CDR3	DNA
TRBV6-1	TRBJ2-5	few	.	CASIDPGVETQYF	TGTGCCAGCATCGACCCAGGGGTAGAGACCCAGTACTTC
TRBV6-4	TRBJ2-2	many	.	CASSEELTGELFF	TGTGCCAGCAGTGAAGAACTCACCGGGGAGCTGTTTTTT
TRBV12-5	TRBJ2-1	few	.	CASGLGGNEQFF	TGTGCTAGTGGTTTGGGCGGGAATGAGCAGTTCTTC
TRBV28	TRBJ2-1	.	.	CASSLTRREQFF	TGTGCCAGCAGCCTCACCCGACGGGAGCAGTTCTTC
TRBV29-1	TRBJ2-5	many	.	CSVADYQETQYF	TGCAGCGTTGCGGACTACCAAGAGACCCAGTACTTC
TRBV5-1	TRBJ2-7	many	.	CASSLSPSYEQYF	TGCGCCAGCAGCCTCAGCCCTTCCTACGAGCAGTACTTC
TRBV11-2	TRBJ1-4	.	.	CASSSTTAGEKLFF	TGTGCCAGCAGCTCAACTACGGCGGGGGAAAAACTGTTTTTT
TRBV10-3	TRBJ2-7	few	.	CAKTGTWYHEQYF	TGTGCCAAAACAGGGACATGGTACCACGAGCAGTACTTC
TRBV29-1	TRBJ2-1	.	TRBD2	CSAGLAVQNNEQFF	TGCAGCGCTGGTCTAGCGGTACAAAACAATGAGCAGTTCTTC
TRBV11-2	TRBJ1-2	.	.	CASSLVGPSGYTF	TGTGCCAGCAGCTTAGTCGGGCCCTCTGGCTACACCTTC
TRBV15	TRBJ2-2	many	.	CATSIEQGTGELFF	TGTGCCACCAGCATAGAACAGGGCACCGGGGAGCTGTTTTTT
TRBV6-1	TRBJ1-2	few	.	CASSPTPRNGYTF	TGTGCCAGCAGTCCCACCCCCAGAAATGGCTACACCTTC
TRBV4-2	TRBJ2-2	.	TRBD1	CASSQPGQGNWNTGELFF	TGTGCCAGCAGCCAACCGGGACAGGGTAATTGGAACACCGGGGAGCTGTTTTTT
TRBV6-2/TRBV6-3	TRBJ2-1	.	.	CASLTLNGGTSYNEQFF	TGTGCCAGCCTCACCCTCAATGGCGGTACCTCCTACAATGAGCAGTTCTTC
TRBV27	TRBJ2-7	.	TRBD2	CASSRGAGGPLKQYF	TGTGCCAGCAGTCGGGGAGCGGGAGGGCCTCTTAAGCAGTACTTC
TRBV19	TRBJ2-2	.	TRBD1	CASDRGIADGELFF	TGTGCCAGCGACAGGGGGATCGCGGACGGGGAGCTGTTTTTT
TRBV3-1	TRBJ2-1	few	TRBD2	CASSQVDGTSGFYNEQFF	TGTGCCAGCAGCCAAGTGGATGGGACTAGCGGATTTTACAATGAGCAGTTCTTC
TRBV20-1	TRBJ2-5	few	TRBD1	CSASPQGIETQYF	TGCAGTGCTAGCCCACAGGGGATAGAGACCCAGTACTTC
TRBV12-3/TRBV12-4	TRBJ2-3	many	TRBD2	CASSLTSGSTDTQYF	TGTGCCAGCAGTCTTACTAGCGGTAGCACAGATACGCAGTATTTT
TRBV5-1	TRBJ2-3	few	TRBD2	CASSLELAGGDTQYF	TGCGCCAGCAGCTTGGAACTAGCCGGGGGGGATACGCAGTATTTT
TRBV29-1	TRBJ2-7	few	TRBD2	CSVEGLAGEGFSYEQYF	TGCAGCGTTGAAGGGCTAGCGGGAGAGGGATTCTCCTACGAGCAGTACTTC
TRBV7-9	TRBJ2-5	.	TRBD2	CASSLALSSGVQETQYF	TGTGCCAGCAGCTTAGCGCTGTCTAGCGGGGTCCAAGAGACCCAGTACTTC
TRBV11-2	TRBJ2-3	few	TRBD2	CASSLDREAGLSTDTQYF	TGTGCCAGCAGCTTAGATAGGGAAGCGGGGCTTAGCACAGATACGCAGTATTTT
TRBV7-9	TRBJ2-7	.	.	CASSLVVDEQYF	TGTGCCAGCAGCTTAGTTGTGGACGAGCAGTACTTC
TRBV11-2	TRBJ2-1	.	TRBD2	CASSLGPSGDNEQFF	TGTGCCAGCAGCTTAGGTCCTAGCGGAGACAATGAGCAGTTCTTC
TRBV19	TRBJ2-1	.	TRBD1	CASSTYRDRHDEQFF	TGTGCCAGTAGTACTTACCGGGACAGGCACGATGAGCAGTTCTTC
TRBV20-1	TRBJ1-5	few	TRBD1	CSAGTGASNQPQHF	TGCAGTGCCGGGACAGGGGCGAGCAATCAGCCCCAGCATTTT
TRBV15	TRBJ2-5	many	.	CATSREGGEGDLETQYF	TGTGCCACCAGCAGAGAGGGAGGCGAGGGTGATTTAGAGACCCAGTACTTC
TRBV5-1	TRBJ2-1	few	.	CASSAGLVGGHEQFF	TGCGCCAGCAGCGCAGGACTAGTAGGGGGCCATGAGCAGTTCTTC
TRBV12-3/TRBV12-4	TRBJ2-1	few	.	CASSLRGGRGNEQFF	TGTGCCAGCAGTTTACGCGGGGGCAGGGGGAATGAGCAGTTCTTC
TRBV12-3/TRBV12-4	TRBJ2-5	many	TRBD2	CASSPGASGGETQYF	TGTGCCAGCAGCCCAGGGGCAAGCGGGGGAGAGACCCAGTACTTC
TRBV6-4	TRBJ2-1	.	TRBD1	CASSQRQGPYNEQFF	TGTGCCAGCAGTCAACGACAGGGCCCCTACAATGAGCAGTTCTTC
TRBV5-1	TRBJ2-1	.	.	CASPGYNEQFF	TGCGCCAGCCCGGGATACAATGAGCAGTTCTTC
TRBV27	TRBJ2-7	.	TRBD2	CASSWEGGVFREQYF	TGTGCCAGCAGTTGGGAGGGCGGGGTTTTTCGCGAGCAGTACTTC
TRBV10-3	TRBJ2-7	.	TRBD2	CAISETQVLAGTNSYEQYF	TGTGCCATCAGTGAGACGCAGGTACTAGCGGGAACGAACTCCTACGAGCAGTACTTC
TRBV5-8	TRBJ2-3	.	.	CASSLGGTVVDTQYF	TGTGCCAGCAGCTTGGGGGGGACCGTCGTGGATACGCAGTATTTT
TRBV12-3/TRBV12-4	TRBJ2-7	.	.	CASSRGRGGLYEQYF	TGTGCCAGCAGCCGGGGTCGGGGCGGACTCTACGAGCAGTACTTC
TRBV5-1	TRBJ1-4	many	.	CASSIQADEKLFF	TGCGCCAGCAGCATACAGGCGGATGAAAAACTGTTTTTT
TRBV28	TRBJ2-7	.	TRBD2	CASSFPVRLATTYEQYF	TGTGCCAGCAGTTTTCCCGTTAGACTAGCGACTACCTACGAGCAGTACTTC